This TCR beta chain is drawn from a study of T cell responses to AZD1222 COVID-19 vaccine. The study's findings and limits: Spike was spanned by vaccine-associated CD4 TCRs, with dominance at 160-218 and 743-854. Only a handful of AZD1222 recipients were seropositive at baseline.

Method: immunoSEQ multiplex PCR; TCRdb's copy keeps in-frame clones and lacks some. Of about 92,000 clones listed, approximately 90% are singletons. About this clone: Its antigen is as yet unknown.

CDR3 length equals 15 residues. Trimming took 1 base from V and 3 from J; bases not matched to a gene: 1. Per germline, CDR1 SGHAT and CDR2 FQNNGV. The TCR sequence derives from an adult in good health. Here the sequenced sample was peripheral blood, taken on day 0 of AZD1222 vaccination. The chain is built from TRBV11-2 and TRBJ2-3; the match to TRBD1 covers 10 bases. The CDR3 loop reads CASSLGGQGTDTQYF. The DNA for the CDR3 is TGTGCCAGCAGCTTAGGGGGACAGGGGACAGATACGCAGTATTTT. Full variable domain (outside the CDR3, taken from reference TRBV11-2 and TRBJ2-3): EAGVAQSPRYKIIEKRQSVAFWCNPISGHATLYWYQQILGQGPKLLIQFQNNGVVDDSQLPKDRFSAERLKGVDSTLKIQPAKLEDSAVYLCASSLGGQGTDTQYFGPGTRLTVL.